This T cell receptor beta chain emerged from a study of OX40 agonist ivuxolimab in advanced cancers. The overall study: A partial response was reached by three patients: one with hepatocellular carcinoma and two with cutaneous melanoma.

Regarding the study as a whole: Relative to CD4+, CD8+ T cells held more expanded clones on average. Antigen specificity was not determined for the expanded peripheral T cells.

Remarks on this clone: The antigen is not known.

TCRdb's copy holds only in-frame clones and misses some; the assay was immunoSEQ multiplex PCR. The sample contains 60,000 to 70,000 clones, 80% to 85% of which appear only once. The source material was CD4+ or CD8+ T cells sorted from blood, sampled in a trial of the OX40 agonist ivuxolimab. This clonotype was obtained from an adult with an advanced solid tumor such as melanoma, head and neck, liver or kidney cancer.

CDR3 coding DNA: TGTGCCAGCAGCTTAGTGGGTCCGGGTGGAGAGACCCAGTACTTC. The encoded protein is CASSLVGPGGETQYF. V and J are TRBV11-2 and TRBJ2-5; D is ambiguous. V was clipped by 1 base and J by 4 bases, with 13 bases between them. In germline, CDR1 is SGHAT, CDR2 FQNNGV. This CDR3 is built from 15 residues.